These 19 T cell receptor beta chains came from one sample sequenced in a study of PD-1 blockade in mismatch repair-deficient tumors. This table comes from immunoSEQ multiplex PCR, and its TCRdb copy is limited to in-frame clones, with some not included. The sample has about 39,000 clones, approximately 83% seen once. Sequenced here: PBMCs, sampled less than 40 weeks after starting pembrolizumab. The source of these receptors is an adult with mismatch repair-deficient cancer.

The chain links TRBV10-3 to TRBJ2-5; weak D call: TRBD2 (7 bases). CDR1 is ENHRY, CDR2 SYGVKD, per germline. The CDR3 totals 21 residues. V dropped 7 bases and J dropped 0 bases, with 33 bases sitting between them. The CDR3 reads CAITRTISLVVIGGDQETQYF. The CDR3 DNA sequence: TGTGCCATCACCCGAACCATCTCGTTGGTCGTAATAGGGGGGGACCAAGAGACCCAGTACTTC.

This chain links TRBV7-5 with TRBJ1-4; the table's TRBD1 call for D was not verified on the DNA. TRBV7-5 counts as a pseudogene. The CDR3 is 18 amino acids. This chain's CDR3 is CARSAGTGTGTANEKLFF. The CDR3 DNA follows: TGTGCCAGAAGCGCGGGAACCGGGACAGGGACGGCTAATGAAAAACTGTTTTTT.

This chain joins TRBV11-3 and TRBJ1-4; 7 bases are shared with TRBD1. Looked up from germline, CDR1 is SGHNT and CDR2 is YENEEA. V was pared by 1 base and J by 4 bases, with 6 bases of the junction left unmatched. This CDR3 contains 16 residues. The CDR3 loop is CASSLGDRADNEKLFF. CDR3 bases: TGTGCCAGCAGCTTAGGAGACAGGGCAGATAATGAAAAACTGTTTTTT.

The chain joins TRBV25-1 to TRBJ2-1; no firm D call. Trimming stripped 2 bases from V and 10 bases from J, with 15 bases between. The germline gives CDR1 MGHDK, CDR2 SYGVNS. CDR3 size: 14 residues. This CDR3 is CASSEAPSWAEQFF. The CDR3 bases are TGTGCCAGCAGTGAAGCCCCCTCCTGGGCAGAGCAGTTCTTC.

This clone was observed a few times. V usage is TRBV6-1 and J usage is TRBJ2-7; maybe TRBD2 (6 bases). The germline gives CDR1 MNHNS, CDR2 SASEGT. Between the trimmed V and J ends, which lost 4 bases and 3 bases, there was a span of 10 bases. The CDR3 extends over 13 amino acids. CDR3 protein: CASSVSGLYEQYF. The CDR3 DNA sequence: TGTGCCAGCAGTGTTAGCGGACTCTACGAGCAGTACTTC.

This sequence joins TRBV14 and TRBJ2-3; no clear D gene. Germline loops: CDR1 SGHDN, CDR2 FVKESK. This CDR3 contains 16 residues. Deletions cut 6 bases from V and 0 bases from J, with 16 bases between. The CDR3 DNA reads as TGTGCCAGCAGGGCCCGACACCTAACTAGCACAGATACGCAGTATTTT. Protein product: CASRARHLTSTDTQYF.

The CDR3 region has the DNA TGTGCTAGTGGTTTGGTACTACTAGCGGGAGGGCCCGGCTCCTACAATGAGCAGTTCTTC. Translation gives CASGLVLLAGGPGSYNEQFF. This chain joins TRBV12-5 and TRBJ2-1, with 13 bases identical to TRBD2. The germline V gene has CDR1 LGHNT and CDR2 FRNRAP. The length of the CDR3 is 20 residues. Germline trimming cut 0 bases from V and 0 bases from J; bases unmatched to any gene: 8.

The rearrangement joins TRBV7-6 to TRBJ2-7; 9 bases match TRBD1. CDR1 is SGHVS, CDR2 FNYEAQ, per germline. The V segment lost 1 base and the J segment 7 bases; nucleotides outside the gene matches: 8. CDR3 length: 15 amino acids. In DNA, the CDR3 is TGTGCCAGCAGCTTAGGAGGGACAGGGATGGGAGAGCAGTACTTC. It yields the protein CASSLGGTGMGEQYF.

The chain carries TRBV25-1 and TRBJ2-4; 13 bases are shared with TRBD2. This CDR3 has 18 residues. V lost 5 bases and J lost 3; bases outside the gene matches: 10. Germline V gene sequence: CDR1 MGHDK, CDR2 SYGVNS. This CDR3 is CASSPSGTSGIGKNIQYF. The CDR3 DNA sequence: TGTGCCAGCAGTCCCTCTGGGACTAGCGGGATTGGCAAAAACATTCAGTACTTC.

J is TRBJ2-3 and V is TRBV2; 8 nucleotides align to TRBD2. J was trimmed by 6 bases and V by 5 bases; bases with no gene match: 7. The CDR3 is 14 amino acids. Germline V CDR1 and CDR2: SNHLY, FYNNEI. CDR3 region: CASSRTSPVDTQYF. The CDR3 nucleotides read TGTGCCAGCAGTCGGACTAGCCCCGTCGATACGCAGTATTTT.

J is TRBJ2-3 and V is TRBV28; 8 positions match TRBD2. Germline V gene data show CDR1 as MDHEN and CDR2 as SYDVKM. The CDR3 contains 15 residues. The ends lost 5 bases at V and 4 bases at J; junction bases unmatched: 8. CDR3 DNA sequence: TGTGCCAGCAGTCTCCGGGAGGGCGGAGCAGATACGCAGTATTTT. It codes for CASSLREGGADTQYF.

The chain employs TRBV5-1 and TRBJ1-2; 9 bases match TRBD1. Per germline, CDR1 SGHRS and CDR2 YFSETQ. V shed 1 base and J 6 bases; nucleotides not matched to a gene: 7. The length of the CDR3 is 15 residues. The CDR3 nucleotides are TGCGCCAGCAGCTTGTGGGAGACAGGGGGTGATGGCTACACCTTC. Its translation: CASSLWETGGDGYTF.

A single count supports this clone. The chain links TRBV18 to TRBJ2-5, with 8 bases aligning to TRBD1. This CDR3 comprises 15 residues. V was pared by 6 bases and J by 4 bases, with 10 bases of the junction left unmatched. From germline, CDR1 is KGHSH and CDR2 LQKENI. The CDR3 coding sequence is TGTGCCAGCTCCCCTCCGGTAACAGGGGGAGAGACCCAGTACTTC. It is translated as CASSPPVTGGETQYF. The entire variable domain, with the rest obtained from reference TRBV18 and TRBJ2-5, is as follows: NAGVMQNPRHLVRRRGQEARLRCSPMKGHSHVYWYRQLPEEGLKFMVYLQKENIIDESGMPKERFSAEFPKEGPSILRIQQVVRGDSAAYFCASSPPVTGGETQYFGPGTRLLVL.

This clone was observed a few times. The chain combines TRBV5-6 with TRBJ2-7, with 8 nucleotides matching TRBD1. J was trimmed by 11 bases and V by 2 bases; bases with no gene match: 6. Germline CDR1 SGHDT, CDR2 YYEEEE. The CDR3 contains 12 residues. The CDR3 sequence is CASSFTTGVKYF. The CDR3 DNA sequence: TGTGCCAGCAGCTTCACGACAGGGGTAAAGTACTTC.

The chain combines TRBV4-1 with TRBJ2-3; D might be TRBD1 (6 bases). The CDR3 sequence is 15 residues long. V lost 4 bases and J lost 0, with 11 bases in between. The germline V gene has CDR1 MGHRA and CDR2 YSYEKL. The CDR3 sequence is CASSPGDISTDTQYF. In DNA form, the CDR3 reads TGCGCCAGCAGCCCTGGGGACATTAGCACAGATACGCAGTATTTT.

This clone was seen a handful of times. The chain employs TRBV5-4 and TRBJ2-3; 8 positions agree with TRBD2. After removal of 0 bases from V and 0 bases from J, the junction contained 12 bases not matched to a gene. Germline CDR1 reads SGHNT; CDR2 reads YYREEE (reference sequence). The CDR3 sequence is 19 residues long. The CDR3 DNA is TGTGCCAGCAGCTTGGCCCAGGGGAGCGGGAGATATAGCACAGATACGCAGTATTTT. Translated: CASSLAQGSGRYSTDTQYF.

The chain is built from TRBV15 and TRBJ2-3; 8 nucleotides agree with TRBD1. The germline V gene has CDR1 LNHNV and CDR2 YYDKDF (reference sequence). The CDR3 covers 16 residues. The V and J ends lost 1 base and 2 bases, in that order; junction bases with no gene match: 5. In nucleotides, the CDR3 is TGTGCCACCAGCAGAGGCCAGGGGGCGTACACAGATACGCAGTATTTT. Translation: CATSRGQGAYTDTQYF.

J is TRBJ2-7 and V is TRBV5-1, with 8 bases lining up with TRBD1. CDR3 size: 12 residues. Trimming removed 4 bases from V and 13 bases from J; junction bases left unmatched: 10. Germline CDR1 and CDR2: SGHRS and YFSETQ. The CDR3 loop reads CASSPQGAGSYF. The CDR3 DNA reads as TGCGCCAGCAGCCCGCAGGGGGCGGGGAGTTACTTC.

The rearrangement joins TRBV16 to TRBJ1-6, with D tentatively TRBD1 (6 bases). The CDR3 contains 14 residues. V was pared by 6 bases and J by 10 bases, with 16 bases between. Germline V lookup: CDR1 KGHSY, CDR2 FQNENV. This chain's CDR3 is CASRPRGGQSPLHF. CDR3 DNA: TGTGCCAGCAGACCGAGGGGGGGTCAATCACCCCTCCACTTT.